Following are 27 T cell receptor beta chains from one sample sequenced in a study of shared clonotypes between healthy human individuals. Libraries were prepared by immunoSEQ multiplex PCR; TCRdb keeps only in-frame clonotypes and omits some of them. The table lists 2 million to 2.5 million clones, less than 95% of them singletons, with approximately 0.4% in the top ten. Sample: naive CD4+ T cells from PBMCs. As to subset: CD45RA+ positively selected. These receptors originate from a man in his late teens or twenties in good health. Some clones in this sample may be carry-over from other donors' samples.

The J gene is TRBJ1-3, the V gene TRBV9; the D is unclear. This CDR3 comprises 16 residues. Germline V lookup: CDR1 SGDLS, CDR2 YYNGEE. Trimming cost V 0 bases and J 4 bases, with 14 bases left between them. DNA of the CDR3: TGTGCCAGCAGCGTAGGGCACGAGGGTGCCGGAAACACCATATATTTT. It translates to CASSVGHEGAGNTIYF.

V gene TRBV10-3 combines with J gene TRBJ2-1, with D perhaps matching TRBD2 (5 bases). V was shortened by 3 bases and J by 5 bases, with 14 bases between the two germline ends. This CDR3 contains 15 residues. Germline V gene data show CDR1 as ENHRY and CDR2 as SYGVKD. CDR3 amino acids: CAISEGRVGNNEQFF. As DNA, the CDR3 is TGTGCCATCAGTGAAGGGCGAGTCGGGAACAATGAGCAGTTCTTC.

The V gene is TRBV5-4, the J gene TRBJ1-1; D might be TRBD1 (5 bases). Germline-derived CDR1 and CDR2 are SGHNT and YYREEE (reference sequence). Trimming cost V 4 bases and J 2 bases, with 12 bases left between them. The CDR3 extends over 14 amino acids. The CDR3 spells CASSRGGLNTEAFF. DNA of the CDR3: TGTGCCAGCAGCCGTGGGGGATTAAACACTGAAGCTTTCTTT.

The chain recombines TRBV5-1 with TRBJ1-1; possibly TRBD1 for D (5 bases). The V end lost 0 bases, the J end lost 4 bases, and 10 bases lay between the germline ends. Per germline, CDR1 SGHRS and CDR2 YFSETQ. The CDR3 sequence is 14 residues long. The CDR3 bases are TGCGCCAGCAGCTTGGATACGGGACCCACTGAAGCTTTCTTT. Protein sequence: CASSLDTGPTEAFF.

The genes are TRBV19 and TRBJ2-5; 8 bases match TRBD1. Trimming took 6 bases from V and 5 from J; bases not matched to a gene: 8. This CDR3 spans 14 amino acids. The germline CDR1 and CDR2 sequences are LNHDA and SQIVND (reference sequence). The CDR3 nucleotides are TGTGCCAGTAGCACAGGGGGGCTTGGGGAGACCCAGTACTTC. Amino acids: CASSTGGLGETQYF.

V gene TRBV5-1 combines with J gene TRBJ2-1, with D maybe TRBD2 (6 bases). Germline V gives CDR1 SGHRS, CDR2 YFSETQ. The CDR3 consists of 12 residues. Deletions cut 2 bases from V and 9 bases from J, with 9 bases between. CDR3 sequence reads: CASSFPEGEQFF. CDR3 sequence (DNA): TGCGCCAGCAGCTTCCCGGAGGGTGAGCAGTTCTTC.

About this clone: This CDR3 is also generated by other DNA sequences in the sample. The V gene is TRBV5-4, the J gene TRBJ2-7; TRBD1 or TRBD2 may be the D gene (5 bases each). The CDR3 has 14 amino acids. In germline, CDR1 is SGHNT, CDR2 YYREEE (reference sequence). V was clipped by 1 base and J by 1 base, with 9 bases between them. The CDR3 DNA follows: TGTGCCAGCAGCTTGCCGGGGCCATCCTACGAGCAGTACTTC. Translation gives CASSLPGPSYEQYF. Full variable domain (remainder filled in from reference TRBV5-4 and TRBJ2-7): ETGVTQSPTHLIKTRGQQVTLRCSSQSGHNTVSWYQQALGQGPQFIFQYYREEENGRGNFPPRFSGLQFPNYSSELNVNALELDDSALYLCASSLPGPSYEQYFGPGTRLTVT.

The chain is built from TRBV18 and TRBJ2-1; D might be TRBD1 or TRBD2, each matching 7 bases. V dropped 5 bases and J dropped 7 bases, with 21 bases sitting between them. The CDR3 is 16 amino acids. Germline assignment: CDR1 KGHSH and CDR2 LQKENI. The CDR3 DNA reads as TGTGCCAGCTCAACAGTATGGGGAGGGGGCTCGAATGAGCAGTTCTTC. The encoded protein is CASSTVWGGGSNEQFF.

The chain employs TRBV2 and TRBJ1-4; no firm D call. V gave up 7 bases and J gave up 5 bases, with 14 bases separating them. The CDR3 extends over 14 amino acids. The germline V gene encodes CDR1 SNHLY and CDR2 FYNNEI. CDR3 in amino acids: CASTGRRGNEKLFF. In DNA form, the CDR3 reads TGTGCCAGCACCGGACGCAGAGGAAATGAAAAACTGTTTTTT.

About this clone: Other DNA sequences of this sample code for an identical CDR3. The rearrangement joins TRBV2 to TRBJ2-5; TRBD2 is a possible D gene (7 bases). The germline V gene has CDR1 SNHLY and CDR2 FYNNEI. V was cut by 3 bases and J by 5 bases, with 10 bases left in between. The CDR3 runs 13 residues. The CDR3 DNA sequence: TGTGCCAGCAGTGAGGGGGGGCCCGAGACCCAGTACTTC. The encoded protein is CASSEGGPETQYF. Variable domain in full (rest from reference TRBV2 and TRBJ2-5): EPEVTQTPSHQVTQMGQEVILRCVPISNHLYFYWYRQILGQKVEFLVSFYNNEISEKSEIFDDQFSVERPDGSNFTLKIRSTKLEDSAMYFCASSEGGPETQYFGPGTRLLVL.

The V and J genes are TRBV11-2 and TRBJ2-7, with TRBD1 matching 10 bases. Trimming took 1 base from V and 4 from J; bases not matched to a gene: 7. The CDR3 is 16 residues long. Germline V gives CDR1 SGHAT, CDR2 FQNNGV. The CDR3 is CASSLGQGAGRYEQYF. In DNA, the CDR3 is TGTGCCAGCAGCTTAGGACAGGGGGCGGGTCGTTACGAGCAGTACTTC.

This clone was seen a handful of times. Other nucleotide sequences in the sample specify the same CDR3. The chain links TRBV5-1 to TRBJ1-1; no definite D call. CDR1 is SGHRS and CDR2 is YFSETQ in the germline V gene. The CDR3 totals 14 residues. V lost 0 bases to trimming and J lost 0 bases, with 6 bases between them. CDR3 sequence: CASSLVGLNTEAFF. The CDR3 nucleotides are TGCGCCAGCAGCTTGGTAGGGCTGAACACTGAAGCTTTCTTT.

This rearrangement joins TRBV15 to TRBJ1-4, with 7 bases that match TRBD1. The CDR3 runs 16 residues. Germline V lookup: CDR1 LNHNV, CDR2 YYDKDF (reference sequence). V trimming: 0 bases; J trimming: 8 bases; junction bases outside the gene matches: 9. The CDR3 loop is CATSRDPGGKFEKLFF. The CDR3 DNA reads TGTGCCACCAGCAGAGACCCAGGGGGGAAGTTCGAAAAACTGTTTTTT.

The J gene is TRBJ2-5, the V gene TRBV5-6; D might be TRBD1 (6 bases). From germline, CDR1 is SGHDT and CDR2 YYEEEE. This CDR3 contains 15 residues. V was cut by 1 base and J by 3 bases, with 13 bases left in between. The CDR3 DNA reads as TGTGCCAGCAGCTTGACAGGGATCGTGGAAGAGACCCAGTACTTC. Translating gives CASSLTGIVEETQYF.

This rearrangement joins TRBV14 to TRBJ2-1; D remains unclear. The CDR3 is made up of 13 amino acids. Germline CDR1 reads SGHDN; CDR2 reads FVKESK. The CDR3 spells CGRKSRFDNEQFF. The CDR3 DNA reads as TGTGGCCGAAAGTCCCGTTTCGACAATGAGCAGTTCTTC. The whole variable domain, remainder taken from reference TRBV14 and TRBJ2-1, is EAGVTQFPSHSVIEKGQTVTLRCDPISGHDNLYWYRRVMGKEIKFLLHFVKESKQDESGMPNNRFLAERTGGTYSTLKVQPAELEDSGVYFCGRKSRFDNEQFFGPGTRLTVL.

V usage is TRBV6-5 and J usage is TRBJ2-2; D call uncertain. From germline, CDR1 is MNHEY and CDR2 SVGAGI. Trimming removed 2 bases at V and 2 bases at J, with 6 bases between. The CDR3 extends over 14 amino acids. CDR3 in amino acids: CASSYTVNTGELFF. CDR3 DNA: TGTGCCAGCAGTTACACCGTTAACACCGGGGAGCTGTTTTTT.

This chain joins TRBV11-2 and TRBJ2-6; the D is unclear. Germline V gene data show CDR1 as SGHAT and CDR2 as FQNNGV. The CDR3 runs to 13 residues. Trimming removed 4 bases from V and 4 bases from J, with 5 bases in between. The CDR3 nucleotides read TGTGCCAGCAGCTCTACGGGGGCCAACGTCCTGACTTTC. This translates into CASSSTGANVLTF.

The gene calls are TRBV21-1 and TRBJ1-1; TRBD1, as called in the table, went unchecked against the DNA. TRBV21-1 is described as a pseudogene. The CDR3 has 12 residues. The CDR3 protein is CASRGQNTEAFF. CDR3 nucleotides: TGTGCCAGTAGGGGACAGAACACTGAAGCTTTCTTT.

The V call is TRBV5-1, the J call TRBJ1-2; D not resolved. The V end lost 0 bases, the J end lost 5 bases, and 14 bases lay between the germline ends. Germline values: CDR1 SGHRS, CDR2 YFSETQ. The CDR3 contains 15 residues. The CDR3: CASSLDGSEFYGYTF. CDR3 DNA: TGCGCCAGCAGCTTGGACGGATCTGAATTTTATGGCTACACCTTC.

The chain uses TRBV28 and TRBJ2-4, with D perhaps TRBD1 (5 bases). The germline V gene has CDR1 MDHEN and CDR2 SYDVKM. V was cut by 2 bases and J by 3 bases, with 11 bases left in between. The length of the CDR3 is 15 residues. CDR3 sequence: CASSLAAGFKNIQYF. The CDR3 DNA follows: TGTGCCAGCAGTTTAGCAGCAGGGTTCAAAAACATTCAGTACTTC.

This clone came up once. CDR3: CASSTPPSGNTIYF. The CDR3 coding sequence is TGTGCCAGCAGTACACCACCCTCTGGAAACACCATATATTTT. This rearrangement joins TRBV28 to TRBJ1-3; no clear D. CDR3 length: 14 amino acids. Germline lookup yields CDR1 MDHEN and CDR2 SYDVKM. V was shortened by 5 bases and J by 0 bases, with 8 bases between the two germline ends. Drawing the rest from reference TRBV28 and TRBJ1-3, the complete variable domain is DVKVTQSSRYLVKRTGEKVFLECVQDMDHENMFWYRQDPGLGLRLIYFSYDVKMKEKGDIPEGYSVSREKKERFSLILESASTNQTSMYLCASSTPPSGNTIYFGEGSWLTVV.

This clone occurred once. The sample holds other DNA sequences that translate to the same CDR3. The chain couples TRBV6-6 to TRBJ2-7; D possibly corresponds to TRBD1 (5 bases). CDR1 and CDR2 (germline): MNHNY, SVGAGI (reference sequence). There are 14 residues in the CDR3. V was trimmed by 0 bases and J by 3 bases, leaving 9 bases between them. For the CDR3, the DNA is TGTGCCAGCAGTTACTCGCAGGGTAACTACGAGCAGTACTTC. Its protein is CASSYSQGNYEQYF.

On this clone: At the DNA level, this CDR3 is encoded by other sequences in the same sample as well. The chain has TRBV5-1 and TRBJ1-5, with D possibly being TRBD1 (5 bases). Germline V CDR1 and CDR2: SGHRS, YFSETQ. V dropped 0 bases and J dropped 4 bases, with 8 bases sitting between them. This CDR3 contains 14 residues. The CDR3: CASSLGDGNQPQHF. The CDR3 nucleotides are TGCGCCAGCAGCTTGGGGGACGGGAATCAGCCCCAGCATTTT.

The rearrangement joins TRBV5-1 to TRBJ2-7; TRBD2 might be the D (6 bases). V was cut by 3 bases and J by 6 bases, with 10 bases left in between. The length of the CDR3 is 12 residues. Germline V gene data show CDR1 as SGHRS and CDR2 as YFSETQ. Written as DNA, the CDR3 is TGCGCCAGCAGCTATTACGGGGGCGAGCAGTACTTC. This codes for CASSYYGGEQYF.

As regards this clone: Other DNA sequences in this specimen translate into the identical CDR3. CDR3 region: CASSLVAGGGNEQFF. The CDR3 nucleotides read TGTGCCAGCAGCTTGGTCGCGGGAGGGGGGAATGAGCAGTTCTTC. The rearrangement uses TRBV5-4 and TRBJ2-1; 9 nucleotides agree with TRBD2. Per the germline V gene, CDR1 is SGHNT and CDR2 is YYREEE (reference sequence). This CDR3 has 15 amino acids. The J segment lost 7 bases and the V segment lost 0 bases, leaving 5 bases of the junction unmatched. The whole variable domain, filled in from reference TRBV5-4 and TRBJ2-1, reads ETGVTQSPTHLIKTRGQQVTLRCSSQSGHNTVSWYQQALGQGPQFIFQYYREEENGRGNFPPRFSGLQFPNYSSELNVNALELDDSALYLCASSLVAGGGNEQFFGPGTRLTVL.

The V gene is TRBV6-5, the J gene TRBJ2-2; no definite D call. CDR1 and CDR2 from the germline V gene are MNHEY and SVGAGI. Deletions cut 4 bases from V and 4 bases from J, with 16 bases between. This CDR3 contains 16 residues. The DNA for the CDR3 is TGTGCCAGCAGTTCCGAAGGGTTAGGTCTCACCGGGGAGCTGTTTTTT. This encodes CASSSEGLGLTGELFF.

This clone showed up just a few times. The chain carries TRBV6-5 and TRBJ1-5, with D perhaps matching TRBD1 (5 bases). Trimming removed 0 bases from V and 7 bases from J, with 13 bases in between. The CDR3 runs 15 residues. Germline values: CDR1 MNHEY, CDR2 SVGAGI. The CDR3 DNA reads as TGTGCCAGCAGTTACTCAGGAGGGGTCAGGCAGCCCCAGCATTTT. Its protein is CASSYSGGVRQPQHF.